Shown below are 21 T cell receptor beta chains from a single sample sequenced in a study of blood T cell repertoires in COVID-19. The data were produced by immunoSEQ multiplex PCR, yet TCRdb's version contains in-frame clones alone and is incomplete. The sample holds around 100,000 clones, over 80% seen once. Sequenced material: peripheral blood. Source of these receptors: a woman aged 70-85 years with acute or convalescent COVID-19.

J is TRBJ2-3 and V is TRBV4-1, with D tentatively TRBD2 (5 bases). CDR1 and CDR2 (germline): MGHRA, YSYEKL. The CDR3 loop spans 15 amino acids. V shed 0 bases and J shed 1 base, with 8 bases lying between them. The CDR3 loop is CASSQDQRRTDTQYF. DNA of the CDR3: TGCGCCAGCAGCCAAGACCAGCGGCGCACAGATACGCAGTATTTT.

This chain links TRBV21-1 with TRBJ1-5. TRBV21-1 is termed a pseudogene. The CDR3 length is 18 residues. CDR3 region: CASSKAGGHHYSNQPQHF. DNA of the CDR3: TGTGCCAGCAGCAAAGCGGGAGGACACCATTATAGCAATCAGCCCCAGCATTTT.

The chain uses TRBV5-1 and TRBJ2-7, with 7 bases matching TRBD1. CDR1 is SGHRS, CDR2 YFSETQ, per germline. The CDR3 has 15 residues. Germline trimming cut 5 bases from V and 2 bases from J; bases unmatched to any gene: 10. The CDR3 sequence: CASSRAGTATYEQYF. The CDR3 region has the DNA TGCGCCAGCAGTCGCGCCGGGACAGCCACCTACGAGCAGTACTTC. The whole variable domain, filled in from reference TRBV5-1 and TRBJ2-7, reads KAGVTQTPRYLIKTRGQQVTLSCSPISGHRSVSWYQQTPGQGLQFLFEYFSETQRNKGNFPGRFSGRQFSNSRSEMNVSTLELGDSALYLCASSRAGTATYEQYFGPGTRLTVT.

J is TRBJ1-2 and V is TRBV6-5; 7 nucleotides match TRBD1. Trimming at V came to 4 bases and at J to 4 bases, leaving 6 bases not matched to a gene. CDR1 is MNHEY and CDR2 is SVGAGI in the germline V gene. The CDR3 has 14 amino acids. The CDR3 reads CASSFLQGSYGYTF. CDR3 coding DNA: TGTGCCAGCAGTTTTCTACAGGGGAGCTATGGCTACACCTTC.

The count of this clone is one. This chain uses TRBV27 with TRBJ1-5; D remains ambiguous. In germline, CDR1 is MNHEY, CDR2 SMNVEV (reference sequence). V gave up 5 bases and J gave up 0 bases, with 11 bases separating them. The CDR3 is 15 residues long. The CDR3 region has the DNA TGTGCCAGCAGTCCGCTAGGACTTAGCAATCAGCCCCAGCATTTT. Its protein is CASSPLGLSNQPQHF.

The CDR3 loop is CASSAPPGTGGNTGELFF. In nucleotides, the CDR3 is TGTGCCAGCAGTGCTCCTCCGGGGACAGGGGGGAACACCGGGGAGCTGTTTTTT. The chain combines TRBV25-1 with TRBJ2-2, with 11 bases aligning to TRBD1. J gave up 1 base and V 4 bases, and 8 bases lay outside the gene matches. This CDR3 is built from 18 residues. CDR1 is MGHDK and CDR2 is SYGVNS in the germline V gene.

This chain links TRBV5-8 with TRBJ1-2; D unresolved. Germline V gene lookup returns CDR1 SGHTS and CDR2 YDEGEE. V dropped 4 bases and J dropped 1 base, with 8 bases sitting between them. This CDR3 has 13 amino acids. CDR3 sequence: CASSLTHNYGYTF. CDR3 nucleotide sequence: TGTGCCAGCAGCCTGACACATAACTATGGCTACACCTTC.

This chain links TRBV15 with TRBJ2-7, with 12 positions matching TRBD2. The CDR3 has 15 residues. The junction had 4 bases not matched to a gene; V was cut back by 4 bases and J by 3 bases. Germline V gene data show CDR1 as LNHNV and CDR2 as YYDKDF (reference sequence). CDR3: CATSNGLAGHYEQYF. CDR3 sequence (DNA): TGTGCCACCAGCAACGGACTAGCGGGACACTACGAGCAGTACTTC.

This clone was observed a handful of times. V usage is TRBV2 and J usage is TRBJ1-5; D uncertain. Germline V CDR1 and CDR2: SNHLY, FYNNEI. There are 11 residues in the CDR3. V lost 2 bases, J lost 16 bases, and 12 bases lay in between. CDR3 sequence (DNA): TGTGCCAGCAGTGAATGGCAGGTCTTCCATTTT. It is translated as CASSEWQVFHF.

The chain uses TRBV7-2 and TRBJ1-3; D not certain. Germline V CDR1 and CDR2: SGHTA, FQGNSA. With 4 bases removed from V and 5 bases from J, the gap between germline ends came to 18 bases. The CDR3 has 16 residues. In DNA form, the CDR3 reads TGTGCCAGCAGCTCTCTCGGGAGCGGACCCAGAAACACCATATATTTT. It specifies CASSSLGSGPRNTIYF.

The V gene is TRBV19, the J gene TRBJ1-1; 7 nucleotides align to TRBD1. The CDR3 has 17 residues. V was pared by 4 bases and J by 0 bases, with 11 bases of the junction left unmatched. The germline V gene has CDR1 LNHDA and CDR2 SQIVND (reference sequence). CDR3 sequence reads: CASSTRPGQVLNTEAFF. In nucleotides, the CDR3 is TGTGCCAGTAGTACCCGCCCCGGACAGGTACTGAACACTGAAGCTTTCTTT.

The V gene is TRBV10-3, the J gene TRBJ1-2; 7 positions agree with TRBD1. The CDR3 covers 14 residues. After removal of 2 bases from V and 1 base from J, the junction contained 1 base not matched to a gene. Germline CDR1 is ENHRY and CDR2 is SYGVKD. DNA for the CDR3: TGTGCCATCAGTGAGGCAGGGGGTAACTATGGCTACACCTTC. Translating it yields CAISEAGGNYGYTF.

Here the CDR3 reads CASSLVQGSTDTQYF. The CDR3 DNA sequence: TGCGCCAGCAGCTTGGTGCAGGGAAGCACAGATACGCAGTATTTT. The chain couples TRBV5-1 to TRBJ2-3; D possibly corresponds to TRBD1 (5 bases). The V end was cut by 0 bases, the J end by 0 bases, with 8 bases between. Per germline, CDR1 SGHRS and CDR2 YFSETQ. The CDR3 is 15 amino acids.

This clone was detected only a few times. This specimen includes other DNA sequences encoding the same CDR3. In DNA, the CDR3 is TGTGCCAGCAGCCAAGATCGGGAAAAACTGTTTTTT. Residues: CASSQDREKLFF. V is TRBV4-2 and J is TRBJ1-4, with D unresolved. There are 12 residues in the CDR3. The germline V gene encodes CDR1 LGHNA and CDR2 YNFKEQ. Trimming took off 0 bases at V and 8 bases at J, with 4 bases between the two ends.

This sequence joins TRBV3-1 (or the pseudogene TRBV3-2) and TRBJ2-7, with TRBD2 matching 9 bases. J was trimmed by 9 bases and V by 5 bases; bases with no gene match: 11. The CDR3 loop spans 14 amino acids. Germline CDR1 and CDR2: LGHDT and YNNKEL (reference sequence). Here the CDR3 DNA reads TGTGCCAGCAGCTTGACTAGCGGCCCTTCGGGGCAGTACTTC. This sequence encodes CASSLTSGPSGQYF.

The chain links TRBV18 to TRBJ1-5; 8 bases match TRBD1. The junction had 7 bases not matched to a gene; V was cut back by 0 bases and J by 6 bases. Germline-derived CDR1 and CDR2 are KGHSH and LQKENI. The CDR3 has 16 residues. CDR3 nucleotides: TGTGCCAGCTCACCACCGGCGACAGGGGTTGGTCAGCCCCAGCATTTT. The encoded protein is CASSPPATGVGQPQHF.

There are a few counts of this clone. This chain connects TRBV10-3 to TRBJ2-1, with D maybe TRBD2 (6 bases). Germline CDR1 ENHRY, CDR2 SYGVKD. With 3 bases removed from V and 1 base from J, the gap between germline ends came to 13 bases. The CDR3 contains 16 residues. CDR3 amino acids: CAISDSLGGSYNEQFF. In DNA, the CDR3 is TGTGCCATCAGTGACTCACTAGGAGGGTCCTACAATGAGCAGTTCTTC.

The chain combines TRBV5-1 with TRBJ1-4; TRBD1 agrees at 7 bases. The V and J ends lost 2 bases and 7 bases, in that order; junction bases with no gene match: 5. The CDR3 sequence is 14 residues long. The V gene's germline CDR1 is SGHRS and CDR2 YFSETQ. The CDR3 nucleotides read TGCGCCAGCAGCTTACAGGGGTTTAGTGAAAAACTGTTTTTT. Its protein is CASSLQGFSEKLFF.

V is TRBV28 and J is TRBJ1-1; TRBD1 matches at 10 bases. The CDR3 loop spans 14 amino acids. The germline V gene has CDR1 MDHEN and CDR2 SYDVKM. Trimming removed 5 bases from V and 11 bases from J; junction bases left unmatched: 11. CDR3 nucleotide sequence: TGTGCCAGCAGTCCCCCCCGGGACAGGGGATCCGCTTTCTTT. The encoded protein is CASSPPRDRGSAFF.

CDR3 in DNA: TGTGCCAGCACGGAGGAGGTCAATCAGCCCCAGCATTTT. Translated, it gives CASTEEVNQPQHF. V usage is TRBV2 and J usage is TRBJ1-5; D call uncertain. V lost 7 bases and J lost 3, with 10 bases in between. This CDR3 region has 13 residues. Germline V gene data show CDR1 as SNHLY and CDR2 as FYNNEI.

The chain joins TRBV5-1 to TRBJ2-7; 8 nucleotides align to TRBD2. The CDR3 totals 15 residues. Germline trimming cut 1 base from V and 6 bases from J; bases unmatched to any gene: 9. Per the germline V gene, CDR1 is SGHRS and CDR2 is YFSETQ. In DNA form, the CDR3 reads TGCGCCAGCAGCTTGACGGGAGGGAACCCTACCGAGCAGTACTTC. Its protein product is CASSLTGGNPTEQYF.